These 15 T cell receptor beta chains share one sample of origin, sequenced in a study of ipilimumab plus nivolumab after autologous stem cell transplantation (dated by TCRdb to the early 2020s). Libraries were made using the immunoSEQ multiplex PCR assay. Drawn from immuneACCESS, this table holds only the in-frame rearrangements with V and J called that TCRdb kept. Clones are partly lost; checked studies trace under half to an unresolved V gene and leave the rest unexplained. Counted in this sample were some 41,000 clones; roughly 92% of them appeared once. The ten largest clonotypes hold approximately 1% of the sample. The source material was PBMCs, sampled in a trial of ipilimumab plus nivolumab as post-transplant consolidation. These TCRs come from a male donor with multiple myeloma.

The CDR3 sequence: CASSYGSGRTNTEAFF. CDR3 DNA sequence: TGTGCCAGCAGTTACGGGTCAGGGCGAACGAACACTGAAGCTTTCTTT. J is TRBJ1-1 and V is TRBV6-5, with D tentatively TRBD1 (5 bases). The length of the CDR3 is 16 residues. V was cut by 2 bases and J by 1 base, with 14 bases left in between. Per the germline V gene, CDR1 is MNHEY and CDR2 is SVGAGI.

The chain couples TRBV9 to TRBJ2-1, with TRBD2 identical over 10 bases. Germline CDR1 and CDR2: SGDLS and YYNGEE. V was pared by 5 bases and J by 7 bases, with 9 bases of the junction left unmatched. The CDR3 covers 15 residues. CDR3 amino acids: CASSLQAGGGNEQFF. The CDR3 DNA is TGTGCCAGCAGTCTTCAAGCGGGAGGGGGGAATGAGCAGTTCTTC. Supplemented by reference TRBV9 and TRBJ2-1, the full variable domain reads DSGVTQTPKHLITATGQRVTLRCSPRSGDLSVYWYQQSLDQGLQFLIQYYNGEERAKGNILERFSAQQFPDLHSELNLSSLELGDSALYFCASSLQAGGGNEQFFGPGTRLTVL.

The sample holds one count of this clone. V usage is TRBV7-9 and J usage is TRBJ2-7; 9 nucleotides match TRBD1. The CDR3 sequence is 14 residues long. Germline V gene data show CDR1 as SEHNR and CDR2 as FQNEAQ (reference sequence). After removal of 5 bases from V and 6 bases from J, the junction contained 8 bases not matched to a gene. CDR3: CASSLQGASGEQYF. The CDR3 nucleotides read TGTGCCAGCAGCCTACAGGGGGCTTCCGGCGAGCAGTACTTC.

J is TRBJ2-1 and V is TRBV5-1; D gene unclear. V gave up 0 bases and J gave up 7 bases, with 17 bases separating them. CDR1 is SGHRS and CDR2 is YFSETQ in the germline V gene. This CDR3 spans 16 amino acids. The CDR3 DNA is TGCGCCAGCAGCTTGGAAAGTAGTAGGGTGTGGAATGAGCAGTTCTTC. Amino acid sequence: CASSLESSRVWNEQFF.

The chain employs TRBV11-1 and TRBJ2-5; D is ambiguous. The germline CDR1 and CDR2 sequences are SGHAT and FQDESV (reference sequence). The V and J ends lost 5 bases and 5 bases respectively, with 21 bases between them. This CDR3 spans 16 amino acids. CDR3 DNA: TGTGCCAGCAGCCCCGGTACAATCGCTCGTCATGAGACCCAGTACTTC. Its translation is CASSPGTIARHETQYF. The full variable domain, rest sourced from reference TRBV11-1 and TRBJ2-5, is EAEVAQSPRYKITEKSQAVAFWCDPISGHATLYWYRQILGQGPELLVQFQDESVVDDSQLPKDRFSAERLKGVDSTLKIQPAELGDSAMYLCASSPGTIARHETQYFGPGTRLLVL.

The gene calls are TRBV2 and TRBJ1-1, with 8 bases matching TRBD1. The V segment lost 3 bases and the J segment 8 bases; nucleotides outside the gene matches: 8. The CDR3 sequence is 14 residues long. The germline V gene has CDR1 SNHLY and CDR2 FYNNEI. Here the CDR3 DNA reads TGTGCCAGCAGTGAGAGGGAGGGGGACAGGGAAGCTTTCTTT. Its translation is CASSEREGDREAFF.

The CDR3 is CASSFPLLTDTQYF. CDR3 nucleotide sequence: TGTGCCAGCAGCTTCCCTCTCCTCACAGATACGCAGTATTTT. This chain uses TRBV7-9 with TRBJ2-3; D is ambiguous. This CDR3 has 14 residues. The V end lost 3 bases, the J end lost 2 bases, and 9 bases lay between the germline ends. Germline V lookup: CDR1 SEHNR, CDR2 FQNEAQ (reference sequence). The full variable domain, rest sourced from reference TRBV7-9 and TRBJ2-3, is DTGVSQNPRHKITKRGQNVTFRCDPISEHNRLYWYRQTLGQGPEFLTYFQNEAQLEKSRLLSDRFSAERPKGSFSTLEIQRTEQGDSAMYLCASSFPLLTDTQYFGPGTRLTVL.

The chain links TRBV4-1 to TRBJ2-3, with D perhaps TRBD1 or TRBD2 (5 bases each). The length of the CDR3 is 16 residues. V was cut by 2 bases and J by 4 bases, with 16 bases left in between. Germline CDR1 is MGHRA and CDR2 is YSYEKL. This CDR3 is CASSQRGPPSADTQYF. CDR3 nucleotide sequence: TGCGCCAGCAGCCAAAGGGGACCGCCTTCGGCAGATACGCAGTATTTT.

The CDR3 spells CASSPYGQSQYF. In nucleotides, the CDR3 is TGTGCCAGCAGCCCCTACGGACAGTCCCAGTACTTC. The chain is built from TRBV7-2 and TRBJ2-5, with D possibly TRBD1 on 6 matching bases. The germline CDR1 and CDR2 sequences are SGHTA and FQGNSA. The CDR3 runs 12 residues. Trimming cost V 5 bases and J 9 bases, with 13 bases left between them.

The chain combines TRBV19 with TRBJ1-1; 7 bases are a match to TRBD1. CDR3 length: 13 residues. Germline V lookup: CDR1 LNHDA, CDR2 SQIVND (reference sequence). The J segment lost 0 bases and the V segment lost 5 bases, leaving 0 bases of the junction unmatched. The CDR3 spells CASSDRVNTEAFF. Written as DNA, the CDR3 is TGTGCCAGTAGTGACAGGGTGAACACTGAAGCTTTCTTT.

This clone was counted a few times. The chain carries TRBV29-1 and TRBJ1-1, with D hard to call. The V gene lost 8 bases and the J gene lost 3 bases, with 7 bases spanning the gap. The CDR3 runs to 10 residues. Per germline, CDR1 SQVTM and CDR2 ANQGSEA. The CDR3 reads CSTLDTEAFF. The CDR3 region has the DNA TGCAGCACCTTGGACACTGAAGCTTTCTTT. Drawing the rest from reference TRBV29-1 and TRBJ1-1, the complete variable domain is SAVISQKPSRDICQRGTSLTIQCQVDSQVTMMFWYRQQPGQSLTLIATANQGSEATYESGFVIDKFPISRPNLTFSTLTVSNMSPEDSSIYLCSTLDTEAFFGQGTRLTVV.

CDR3 residues: CASSLVGAQETQYF. The CDR3 coding sequence is TGTGCCAGCAGCTTAGTAGGGGCGCAAGAGACCCAGTACTTC. The chain couples TRBV7-2 to TRBJ2-5; D perhaps matches TRBD1 (5 bases). The CDR3 length is 14 residues. The V gene's germline CDR1 is SGHTA and CDR2 FQGNSA. V was cut by 1 base and J by 2 bases, with 8 bases left in between.

This clone was observed once. The chain combines TRBV19 with TRBJ2-1; D is undetermined. Germline CDR1 LNHDA, CDR2 SQIVND (reference sequence). Trimming shortened V by 0 bases and J by 4 bases, and 10 bases separated the two germline ends. The CDR3 is made up of 15 amino acids. The CDR3 is CASSIEGIVYNEQFF. In DNA, the CDR3 is TGTGCCAGTAGTATAGAGGGGATAGTTTACAATGAGCAGTTCTTC.

This rearrangement joins TRBV7-2 to TRBJ2-1; 13 bases match TRBD2. The CDR3 runs to 19 residues. Trimming at V came to 6 bases and at J to 6 bases, leaving 17 bases not matched to a gene. Germline V gene data show CDR1 as SGHTA and CDR2 as FQGNSA. DNA for the CDR3: TGTGCCAGCAGAAGCCGGGGACAGGAGGGACTAGCGGGGTCCAATGAGCAGTTCTTC. It is translated as CASRSRGQEGLAGSNEQFF.

The genes are TRBV9 and TRBJ2-5; weak D call: TRBD2 (7 bases). V was pared by 4 bases and J by 13 bases, with 26 bases between. The germline CDR1 and CDR2 sequences are SGDLS and YYNGEE. The CDR3 loop spans 15 amino acids. As DNA, the CDR3 is TGTGCCAGCAGCCCCAAGGAGGGGGGGCACACGGTGTTGTACTTC. Protein: CASSPKEGGHTVLYF.